These 20 T cell receptor beta chains were all obtained from the same sample, sequenced in a study of T cells in Graves' hyperthyroidism and ophthalmopathy (dated by TCRdb to the late 2010s). The library was produced with multiplex PCR. These reads were obtained on an Illumina HiSeq 2000. The TCR beta CDR3 regions were amplified from RNA transcripts. The TCR CDR3 was subjected to a first round of RT-PCR using the HTBI primer set and the Qiagen OneStep RT-PCR kit. TCRdb handled the public reads itself, with Q25 trimming in fastp and clone calling in MiXCR, and kept productive beta chains. CDR3 protein duplicates are merged, each entry listing the most common genes and DNA. For this sample there are approximately 380,000 distinct CDR3 sequences; about 20% appear just once. The ten biggest clones cover 3.5% to 4% of the sample. The material sequenced was blood. The receptor set was obtained from a young woman with Graves' hyperthyroidism.

The sample holds many counts of this clonotype. J is TRBJ2-7 and V is TRBV6-5, with 9 bases matching TRBD1. This CDR3 region has 17 residues. J was trimmed by 2 bases and V by 6 bases; bases with no gene match: 14. CDR1 is MNHEY, CDR2 SVGAGI, per germline. For the CDR3, the DNA is TGTGCCAGCAGCCCTTCTAGTCAGACAGGGGGGCCCTACGAGCAGTACTTC. It specifies CASSPSSQTGGPYEQYF.

This clonotype was picked up many times. The gene calls are TRBV9 and TRBJ2-7; TRBD2 matches at 12 bases. V trimming: 2 bases; J trimming: 3 bases; junction bases outside the gene matches: 18. The CDR3 sequence is 20 residues long. The germline CDR1 and CDR2 sequences are SGDLS and YYNGEE. The CDR3 DNA reads as TGTGCCAGCAGCGTCCTACGGAAAGGGACTAGCGGGCATATCGACTACGAGCAGTACTTC. This codes for CASSVLRKGTSGHIDYEQYF.

V gene TRBV7-2 combines with J gene TRBJ1-1; D uncertain. Germline-derived CDR1 and CDR2 are SGHTA and FQGNSA. The CDR3 is 13 amino acids. Trimming stripped 5 bases from V and 3 bases from J, with 10 bases between. CDR3 coding DNA: TGTGCCAGCAGCATCTCCTCGCACACTGAAGCTTTCTTT. Translating it yields CASSISSHTEAFF.

J is TRBJ2-7 and V is TRBV12-3 or TRBV12-4, with a weak D call TRBD1 (6 bases). V dropped 1 base and J dropped 0 bases, with 16 bases sitting between them. The CDR3 spans 17 residues. CDR3 sequence: CASSLDRGQKISYEQYF. CDR3 in DNA: TGTGCCAGCAGTTTAGACCGAGGACAGAAGATCTCCTACGAGCAGTACTTC.

This clonotype came up many times. This sequence joins TRBV20-1 and TRBJ2-5, with 10 bases matching TRBD2. The germline CDR1 and CDR2 sequences are DFQATT and SNEGSKA (reference sequence). With V trimmed by 3 bases and J by 5 bases, 18 bases remained unmatched. The CDR3 runs to 18 residues. CDR3: CSASPPLGNSGGLETQYF. The CDR3 DNA follows: TGCAGTGCTAGTCCCCCCCTGGGGAATAGCGGGGGGTTGGAGACCCAGTACTTC.

This sequence joins TRBV4-1 and TRBJ2-7; possibly TRBD2 for D (6 bases). This CDR3 contains 13 residues. Trimming stripped 0 bases from V and 4 bases from J, with 7 bases between. Germline assignment: CDR1 MGHRA and CDR2 YSYEKL. The CDR3 DNA sequence: TGCGCCAGCAGCCAAGAGACTAGGTACGAGCAGTACTTC. Residues: CASSQETRYEQYF.

This clonotype was recorded at least ten times. The chain is built from TRBV4-1 and TRBJ2-2, with 7 nucleotides matching TRBD1. This CDR3 is 15 amino acids long. Germline V gene sequence: CDR1 MGHRA, CDR2 YSYEKL. The V gene end was trimmed by 2 bases and the J gene end by 8 bases; junction bases not matched to a gene: 8. The CDR3 DNA sequence: TGCGCCAGCAGCCAACCGGGACAGTATAGGGGGGAGCTGTTTTTT. This codes for CASSQPGQYRGELFF.

This clonotype was seen ten or more times. CDR3 sequence: CASSFPGAGQETQYF. The CDR3 DNA reads as TGTGCCAGCAGCTTTCCGGGAGCAGGGCAAGAGACCCAGTACTTC. This chain uses TRBV5-6 with TRBJ2-5; tentative D call: TRBD2 (6 bases). This CDR3 is 15 amino acids long. In germline, CDR1 is SGHDT, CDR2 YYEEEE. V was shortened by 2 bases and J by 2 bases, with 13 bases between the two germline ends.

This clonotype was seen many times. The chain links TRBV7-2 to TRBJ2-5; a possible D gene is TRBD2 (5 bases). CDR1 SGHTA and CDR2 FQGNSA come from the germline V gene. The CDR3 sequence is 14 residues long. Trimming took 7 bases from V and 1 from J, leaving 13 bases between them. CDR3 in DNA: TGTGCCAGCACCCTTTACGGGGTCCAAGAGACCCAGTACTTC. This translates into CASTLYGVQETQYF.

Many counts were recorded for this clonotype. V is TRBV27 and J is TRBJ2-5, with TRBD2 identical over 8 bases. Trimming took 3 bases from V and 1 from J; bases not matched to a gene: 4. Germline V gene sequence: CDR1 MNHEY, CDR2 SMNVEV (reference sequence). The CDR3 loop spans 15 amino acids. The CDR3 loop reads CASSFGRGVQETQYF. DNA for the CDR3: TGTGCCAGCAGTTTCGGGCGGGGGGTCCAAGAGACCCAGTACTTC.

The table lists this clonotype with a few counts. Mismatch with germline at one junction end may stem from a read error. The chain is built from TRBV20-1 and TRBJ1-1, with TRBD1 matching over 8 bases. This CDR3 is built from 15 residues. Germline lookup yields CDR1 DFQATT and CDR2 SNEGSKA (reference sequence). Here the CDR3 reads CSAFSGGAVYTEAFF. The CDR3 coding sequence is TGCAGTGCTTTTTCAGGGGGCGCAGTTTACACTGAAGCCTTCTTT.

This clonotype was seen repeatedly, ten times or more. This rearrangement joins TRBV27 to TRBJ1-2; maybe TRBD1 (6 bases). CDR3 size: 14 residues. The germline V and J ends were trimmed by 3 bases and 8 bases, with 16 bases remaining between them. Germline CDR1 and CDR2: MNHEY and SMNVEV (reference sequence). CDR3 DNA sequence: TGTGCCAGCAGTTTCCTCCGGGGGGCAGGCGGCTACACCTTC. It encodes CASSFLRGAGGYTF.

The sample holds a few counts of this clonotype. V gene TRBV7-3 combines with J gene TRBJ2-2, with TRBD1 matching over 8 bases. The CDR3 sequence is 16 residues long. With V trimmed by 3 bases and J by 0 bases, 3 bases remained unmatched. Germline V gives CDR1 SGHTA, CDR2 FQGTGA. The CDR3 loop reads CASSFQGAANTGELFF. CDR3 nucleotide sequence: TGTGCCAGCAGCTTTCAGGGGGCCGCGAACACCGGGGAGCTGTTTTTT.

Concerning this clonotype itself: Germline is not matched at one junction end, which may reflect a read error. The V and J genes are TRBV10-1 and TRBJ2-5, with a possible D match to TRBD1 (6 bases). CDR1 is WNHNN, CDR2 SYGVQD, per germline (reference sequence). The CDR3 runs to 14 residues. CDR3: CAISHGQYQETRYF. CDR3 coding DNA: TGCGCCATCAGTCATGGACAGTACCAAGAGACCCGGTACTTC.

This clonotype was seen repeatedly, ten times or more. V and J are TRBV15 and TRBJ2-6, with D maybe TRBD2 (5 bases). Germline lookup yields CDR1 LNHNV and CDR2 YYDKDF (reference sequence). V gave up 0 bases and J gave up 0 bases, with 9 bases separating them. There are 17 residues in the CDR3. CDR3 sequence: CATSRDHRGSGANVLTF. In DNA form, the CDR3 reads TGTGCCACCAGCAGAGATCATCGGGGCTCTGGGGCCAACGTCCTGACTTTC. Full variable domain (missing parts from reference TRBV15 and TRBJ2-6): DAMVIQNPRYQVTQFGKPVTLSCSQTLNHNVMYWYQQKSSQAPKLLFHYYDKDFNNEADTPDNFQSRRPNTSFCFLDIRSPGLGDTAMYLCATSRDHRGSGANVLTFGAGSRLTVL.

This clonotype was seen ten or more times. This chain joins TRBV5-4 and TRBJ1-2; the D is unclear. Trimming left V 3 bases short and J 4 bases short, with 13 bases between. Germline V gives CDR1 SGHNT, CDR2 YYREEE (reference sequence). This CDR3 has 14 amino acids. Here the CDR3 reads CASSSRTVLYGYTF. CDR3 nucleotide sequence: TGTGCCAGCAGCTCACGGACGGTACTCTATGGCTACACCTTC.

The chain combines TRBV20-1 with TRBJ2-7; D remains ambiguous. CDR1 is DFQATT and CDR2 is SNEGSKA in the germline V gene (reference sequence). This CDR3 spans 14 amino acids. Trimming pared 4 bases from V and 6 bases from J, leaving 19 bases between. The CDR3 region has the DNA TGCAGTGCTATACCACATACGATTTATCTCGAGCAGTACTTC. It specifies CSAIPHTIYLEQYF.

This clonotype was recorded at least ten times. This chain uses TRBV6-5 with TRBJ1-2; D possibly corresponds to TRBD1 (5 bases). The V gene's germline CDR1 is MNHEY and CDR2 SVGAGI. The V end was cut by 7 bases, the J end by 4 bases, with 16 bases between. The CDR3 is made up of 14 amino acids. The CDR3 here is CASTYGGSSYGYTF. The CDR3 DNA sequence: TGTGCCAGCACCTATGGGGGTAGTTCCTATGGCTACACCTTC.

This chain uses TRBV12-3 or TRBV12-4 with TRBJ1-2, with a weak D call TRBD1 (5 bases). Trimming took off 4 bases at V and 2 bases at J, with 14 bases between the two ends. This CDR3 contains 15 residues. The CDR3 nucleotides are TGTGCCAGCAGTTCCCCCTGGACACAAAACTATGGCTACACCTTC. Encoded protein: CASSSPWTQNYGYTF.

This clonotype was picked up many times. V gene TRBV12-3 or TRBV12-4 combines with J gene TRBJ2-2; 12 bases align to TRBD1. The CDR3 is made up of 16 amino acids. V lost 2 bases, J lost 7 bases, and 5 bases stayed unmatched. The CDR3 DNA reads as TGTGCCAGCAGTTTACCGGGACAGGGGGCAGTCGGGGAGCTGTTTTTT. Translation gives CASSLPGQGAVGELFF.